The 12 T cell receptor beta chains listed next were all sequenced from one sample in a study of blood T cell repertoires in COVID-19. Some clones are missing from TCRdb's copy, which holds only in-frame ones; the method was immunoSEQ multiplex PCR. The sample carries 130,000 or so clones, roughly four fifths recorded once. The material sequenced was PBMCs or T cells enriched from blood (not recorded which). The receptors were sampled from a man under 40 who had recovered from COVID-19.

This clone was detected once. The rearrangement links TRBV7-9 to TRBJ1-2; D perhaps matches TRBD1 (5 bases). CDR3 length: 13 amino acids. Germline lookup yields CDR1 SEHNR and CDR2 FQNEAQ (reference sequence). With 1 base removed from V and 8 bases from J, the gap between germline ends came to 11 bases. Written as DNA, the CDR3 is TGTGCCAGCAGCTTAGGTGGGGCGGAGGGCTACACCTTC. Translated: CASSLGGAEGYTF.

This clone was counted a single time. V usage is TRBV23-1 and J usage is TRBJ1-3; D is ambiguous. TRBV23-1 has ORF status, its function being uncertain. The CDR3 loop spans 17 amino acids. The ends were cut back, 0 bases at V and 5 bases at J, with 17 bases in the middle. The CDR3 region is CASSQSIEPEARNTIYF. For the CDR3, the DNA is TGCGCCAGCAGTCAATCGATTGAACCCGAAGCTCGAAACACCATATATTTT.

This rearrangement joins TRBV7-9 to TRBJ2-1; 9 nucleotides match TRBD2. Unmatched junction bases numbered 10, after V lost 1 base and J lost 6 bases. The CDR3 contains 17 residues. The germline CDR1 and CDR2 sequences are SEHNR and FQNEAQ (reference sequence). The CDR3 DNA reads as TGTGCCAGCAGCTTAGACGCCGGGACTAGCTTCGGCAATGAGCAGTTCTTC. Translating it yields CASSLDAGTSFGNEQFF.

This clone is a singleton in its sample. The chain combines TRBV5-5 with TRBJ1-2; D might be TRBD1 (5 bases). V lost 0 bases to trimming and J lost 8 bases, with 11 bases between them. The CDR3 extends over 13 amino acids. Germline CDR1 SGHKS, CDR2 YYEKEE (reference sequence). The CDR3 spells CASSLGGAAGYTF. Here the CDR3 DNA reads TGTGCCAGCAGCTTGGGGGGCGCGGCCGGCTACACCTTC.

This clone came up a few times. This chain connects TRBV5-1 to TRBJ1-5, with 12 positions matching TRBD1. Germline values: CDR1 SGHRS, CDR2 YFSETQ. J was trimmed by 6 bases and V by 5 bases; bases with no gene match: 6. The CDR3 runs to 15 residues. This chain's CDR3 is CASSPGQGAIQPQHF. CDR3 DNA sequence: TGCGCCAGCAGTCCGGGACAGGGGGCGATTCAGCCCCAGCATTTT.

The chain links TRBV12-3 or TRBV12-4 to TRBJ1-1; no clear D gene. Trimming removed 6 bases at V and 8 bases at J, with 16 bases between. The CDR3 length is 13 residues. Here the CDR3 DNA reads TGTGCCAGCAGCCCCCGGGAGTCGGTGGAAGCTTTCTTT. Residues: CASSPRESVEAFF.

This clone was seen only once. This chain connects TRBV30 to TRBJ1-3; 7 positions agree with TRBD1. The V and J ends lost 1 base and 5 bases, in that order; junction bases with no gene match: 8. The CDR3 spans 15 residues. CDR1 is GTSNPN, CDR2 SVGIG, per germline (reference sequence). The CDR3 loop is CAWSARQGQRNTIYF. The CDR3 DNA reads as TGTGCCTGGAGTGCTCGACAGGGTCAAAGAAACACCATATATTTT.

V is TRBV5-1 and J is TRBJ1-6; 7 bases map to TRBD1. CDR1 and CDR2 from the germline V gene are SGHRS and YFSETQ. CDR3 length: 15 residues. Trimming removed 0 bases from V and 7 bases from J; junction bases left unmatched: 4. CDR3 sequence: CASSLEGQRNSPLHF. The DNA for the CDR3 is TGCGCCAGCAGCTTGGAGGGACAGAGAAATTCACCCCTCCACTTT.

The chain employs TRBV7-9 and TRBJ1-1; 8 bases align to TRBD1. V lost 3 bases, J lost 7 bases, and 1 base stayed unmatched. CDR1 is SEHNR and CDR2 is FQNEAQ in the germline V gene (reference sequence). This CDR3 region has 12 residues. In nucleotides, the CDR3 is TGTGCCAGCAGCTTTGGACAGGGTGAAGCTTTCTTT. Translated, it gives CASSFGQGEAFF.

The chain links TRBV10-3 to TRBJ2-1, with a possible D match to TRBD1 (5 bases). V lost 0 bases and J 8 bases, leaving 14 bases between the germline ends. CDR1 is ENHRY and CDR2 is SYGVKD in the germline V gene. The CDR3 length is 15 residues. CDR3 nucleotides: TGTGCCATCAGTGAGTCGAAACCAGGGATGTATGAGCAGTTCTTC. Its translation: CAISESKPGMYEQFF.

The V and J genes are TRBV19 and TRBJ2-1; D not resolved. V was pared by 2 bases and J by 0 bases, with 8 bases between. The CDR3 sequence is 15 residues long. Germline V gene data show CDR1 as LNHDA and CDR2 as SQIVND (reference sequence). The CDR3: CASSIQAFSYNEQFF. The CDR3 nucleotides read TGTGCCAGTAGTATACAAGCGTTCTCCTACAATGAGCAGTTCTTC.

The gene calls are TRBV21-1 and TRBJ2-1; the table names TRBD2, a call not compared with the DNA. TRBV21-1 is given as a pseudogene. The CDR3 sequence is 18 residues long. The CDR3 DNA follows: TGTGCCAGCAGCAAGCACGAGCGGGAGGCCACCTCCTACAATGAGCAGTTCTTC. Amino acid sequence: CASSKHEREATSYNEQFF.